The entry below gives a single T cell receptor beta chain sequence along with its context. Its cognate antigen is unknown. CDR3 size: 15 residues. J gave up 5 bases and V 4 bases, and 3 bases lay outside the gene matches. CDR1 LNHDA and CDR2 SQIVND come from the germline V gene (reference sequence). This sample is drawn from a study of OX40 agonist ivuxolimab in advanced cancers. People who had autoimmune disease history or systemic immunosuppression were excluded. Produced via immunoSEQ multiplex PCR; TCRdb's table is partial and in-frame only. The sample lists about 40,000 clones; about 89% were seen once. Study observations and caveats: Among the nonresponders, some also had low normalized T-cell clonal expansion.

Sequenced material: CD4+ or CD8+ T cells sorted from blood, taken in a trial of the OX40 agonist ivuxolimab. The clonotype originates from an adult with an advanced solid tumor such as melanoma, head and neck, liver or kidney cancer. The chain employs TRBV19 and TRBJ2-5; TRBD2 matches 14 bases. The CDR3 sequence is CASSTGLAGVETQYF. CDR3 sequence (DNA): TGTGCCAGTAGTACGGGACTAGCGGGAGTGGAGACCCAGTACTTC.